The T cell receptor (beta chain) under discussion was sequenced for a study of blood T cell repertoires in COVID-19. Here immunoSEQ multiplex PCR was the method, and the copy in TCRdb shows in-frame clones only, minus some. The table shows some 180,000 clones, with 82% occurring only once. CDR1 and CDR2 from the germline V gene are SGHRS and YFSETQ. Trimming pared 0 bases from V and 6 bases from J, leaving 9 bases between. The CDR3 sequence is 14 residues long. The V and J genes are TRBV5-1 and TRBJ2-2; D gene ambiguous. Source material: peripheral blood. The sequence derives from a woman aged 60-75 years with COVID-19, enrolled during active disease. The CDR3 region has the DNA TGCGCCAGCAGCTTGGGACTTGAGTCCGGGGAGCTGTTTTTT. Protein: CASSLGLESGELFF.